The 2 T cell receptor beta chains reported below all come from one sample, sequenced in a study of T cells in Graves' hyperthyroidism and ophthalmopathy. RNA transcripts provided the source from which TCR beta CDR3 regions were amplified. A set of HTBI primers served as the primers for a first-round RT-PCR of the TCR CDR3. Each CDR3 protein is one row after TCRdb ran MiXCR on the multiplex PCR reads. The table has roughly 250,000 distinct CDR3 sequences, more than 12% seen once. Sample: blood. These receptors were taken from a woman aged 40 to 55 with Graves' hyperthyroidism that later progressed to Graves' ophthalmopathy.

This clonotype came up many times. V and J are TRBV18 and TRBJ2-1; D is possibly TRBD2 (6 bases). V lost 6 bases and J lost 3, with 15 bases in between. This CDR3 contains 15 residues. Germline V gives CDR1 KGHSH, CDR2 LQKENI. The CDR3 coding sequence is TGTGCCAGCTCGCCTGGTAGCGGAGTCTACAATGAGCAGTTCTTC. This gives the protein CASSPGSGVYNEQFF. The whole variable domain, remainder taken from reference TRBV18 and TRBJ2-1, is NAGVMQNPRHLVRRRGQEARLRCSPMKGHSHVYWYRQLPEEGLKFMVYLQKENIIDESGMPKERFSAEFPKEGPSILRIQQVVRGDSAAYFCASSPGSGVYNEQFFGPGTRLTVL.

This clonotype was detected many times. CDR3 nucleotide sequence: TGTGCCAGCTCACCGGGTACCATAAACTACGAGCAGTACTTC. Translation: CASSPGTINYEQYF. The V call is TRBV18, the J call TRBJ2-7; D not certain. The germline V gene has CDR1 KGHSH and CDR2 LQKENI. Trimming took off 3 bases at V and 3 bases at J, with 12 bases between the two ends. This CDR3 is 14 amino acids long.